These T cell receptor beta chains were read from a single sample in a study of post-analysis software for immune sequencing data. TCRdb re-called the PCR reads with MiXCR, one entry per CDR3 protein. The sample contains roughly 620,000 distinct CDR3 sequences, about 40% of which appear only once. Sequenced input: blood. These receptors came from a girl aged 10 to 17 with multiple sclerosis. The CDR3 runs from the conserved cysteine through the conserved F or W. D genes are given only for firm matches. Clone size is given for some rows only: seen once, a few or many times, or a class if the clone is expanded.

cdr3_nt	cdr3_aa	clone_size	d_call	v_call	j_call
TGTGCCACCAAGCCCCAAAACAATGAGCAGTTCTTC	CATKPQNNEQFF	.	.	TRBV24-1	TRBJ2-1
TGTGCCAGCAGATCCGGGACTAGCGGGAGCTACGAGCAGTACTTC	CASRSGTSGSYEQYF	.	TRBD2	TRBV12-3/TRBV12-4	TRBJ2-7
TGCAGTGCTAGCTCTAGCGGAGGGGGCGGCTACAATGAGCAGTTCTTC	CSASSSGGGGYNEQFF	.	.	TRBV20-1	TRBJ2-1
TGTGCCAGCAGTGTACTAGCGGGACAAGAGACCCAGTACTTC	CASSVLAGQETQYF	.	TRBD2	TRBV2	TRBJ2-5
TGTGCCAGCAGTTTAGACGGTAGGGGAAATGAGCAGTTCTTC	CASSLDGRGNEQFF	.	.	TRBV12-3/TRBV12-4	TRBJ2-1
TGTGCCATCAGTTCGAGTGGTGGGAGCACAGATACGCAGTATTTT	CAISSSGGSTDTQYF	.	.	TRBV10-3	TRBJ2-3
TGTGCTAGTCGGCTAGCGGGAGGACCAGATACGCAGTATTTT	CASRLAGGPDTQYF	few	TRBD2	TRBV12-3/TRBV12-4	TRBJ2-3
TGTGCCAGCAGCGTAGATCTCGATTCGGGCGCTTTCTTT	CASSVDLDSGAFF	.	.	TRBV9	TRBJ1-1
TGTGCCGCCGGACTAGGGGGCAGCTCCTACGAGCAGTACTTC	CAAGLGGSSYEQYF	few	.	TRBV6-2/TRBV6-3	TRBJ2-7
TGTGCCAGCAGTACCAGGGTGGATGGCTACACCTTC	CASSTRVDGYTF	.	.	TRBV12-3/TRBV12-4	TRBJ1-2
TGTGCCAGCAGCTTAGCGTCTAGCGGGTATTCCTACGAGCAGTACTTC	CASSLASSGYSYEQYF	.	TRBD2	TRBV7-8	TRBJ2-7
TGTGCCAGCAGCTTGCAACAGGGGGGAGCTAATGAAAAACTGTTTTTT	CASSLQQGGANEKLFF	once	TRBD1	TRBV5-5	TRBJ1-4
TGTGCCAGCAGCTTAGAAAGGGGCTGGACGGGAGATCAGCCCCAGCATTTT	CASSLERGWTGDQPQHF	.	.	TRBV7-9	TRBJ1-5
TGCAGCGTCCACCAAAGGGGGACAGGGGGACGTGGCTACACCTTC	CSVHQRGTGGRGYTF	.	TRBD1	TRBV29-1	TRBJ1-2
TGCGCCAGCAGCGGGGGAGGGACAGGGGGCATTGAAGCTTTCTTT	CASSGGGTGGIEAFF	.	TRBD1	TRBV5-1	TRBJ1-1
TGTGCCAGCGGTAGGGGGGCGTACAATGAGCAGTTCTTC	CASGRGAYNEQFF	.	.	TRBV7-3	TRBJ2-1
TGCGCCAGCAGTCAACAGGGTCCGTATGGCTACACCTTC	CASSQQGPYGYTF	.	.	TRBV5-1	TRBJ1-2
TGTGCCAGCAGTAAGAGTAACTATGGCTACACCTTC	CASSKSNYGYTF	.	.	TRBV6-5	TRBJ1-2